Listed below are T cell receptor beta chains from one sample, sequenced in a study of vaccination and CD4 T cells after COVID-19. Via MiXCR, TCRdb re-called the PCR reads, giving one row per CDR3 protein. The data hold roughly 14,000 distinct CDR3 sequences, with less than 70% observed a single time. Their recognized antigens are unknown. The sample consisted of CD4+ T cells from blood, cultured in vitro, taken before SARS-CoV-2 vaccination. The source is a human donor who had recovered from COVID-19. CDR3s include the opening cysteine and the closing phenylalanine or tryptophan. The order of the fields is CDR3 protein, CDR3 DNA, V gene, clone size, J gene, D gene, CDR3 length. A D gene is named only where the DNA matches it firmly. A clone size is listed for some rows: how often the clone was seen (once, few, many), or a class if it is expanded.

CASAPLGRGTQYF,TGTGCCAGCGCCCCCCTTGGGAGAGGGACCCAGTACTTC,TRBV2,once,TRBJ2-5,-,13
CASSPGGSYEQYF,TGTGCCAGCTCACCCGGGGGCTCCTACGAGCAGTACTTC,TRBV18,once,TRBJ2-7,-,13
CASTAGLASGANVLTF,TGTGCCAGCACCGCGGGACTAGCGTCTGGGGCCAACGTCCTGACTTTC,TRBV2,-,TRBJ2-6,TRBD2,16
CASSYARGNNQPQHF,TGTGCCAGCAGTTACGCCCGGGGAAACAATCAGCCCCAGCATTTT,TRBV6-5,few,TRBJ1-5,-,15
CASTVLAGTTGELFF,TGTGCCAGCACGGTTCTAGCGGGAACAACCGGGGAGCTGTTTTTT,TRBV12-3/TRBV12-4,-,TRBJ2-2,TRBD2,15
CASSLAGMGNQPQHF,TGTGCCAGCAGCTTGGCAGGGATGGGCAATCAGCCCCAGCATTTT,TRBV7-2,-,TRBJ1-5,-,15
CASNQGQGVGDTYEQYF,TGTGCCAGCAACCAGGGACAGGGTGTGGGCGACACCTACGAGCAGTACTTC,TRBV7-9,-,TRBJ2-7,TRBD1,17
CASSMLQGRGYTF,TGTGCCAGTAGTATGCTCCAGGGACGGGGCTACACCTTC,TRBV19,-,TRBJ1-2,-,13
CASRYGAGLNTEAFF,TGTGCCAGCCGGTATGGGGCAGGGCTGAACACTGAAGCTTTCTTT,TRBV6-1,-,TRBJ1-1,-,15
CAISERGGVNTEAFF,TGTGCCATCAGTGAACGAGGTGGGGTGAACACTGAAGCTTTCTTT,TRBV10-3,few,TRBJ1-1,-,15
CASSKLRGSNQPQHF,TGTGCCAGCAGTAAACTACGGGGAAGCAATCAGCCCCAGCATTTT,TRBV2,-,TRBJ1-5,-,15
CATSRTTSGRANNEQFF,TGTGCCACCAGCAGGACCACTAGCGGGAGGGCCAACAATGAGCAGTTCTTC,TRBV15,-,TRBJ2-1,TRBD2,17
CASTSIVSSYEQYF,TGTGCCAGCACCAGTATAGTGAGCTCCTACGAGCAGTACTTC,TRBV6-1,few,TRBJ2-7,-,14
CATPGDTEAFF,TGTGCCACTCCGGGGGACACTGAAGCTTTCTTT,TRBV24-1,-,TRBJ1-1,-,11
CASIEVGDTQYF,TGTGCCAGCATCGAGGTGGGAGATACGCAGTATTTT,TRBV6-1,-,TRBJ2-3,-,12
CSVEDHDRGGTEAFF,TGCAGCGTTGAAGACCACGACAGGGGGGGCACTGAAGCTTTCTTT,TRBV29-1,once,TRBJ1-1,TRBD1,15
CSASPHTSGLNNEQFF,TGCAGTGCTAGCCCTCATACTAGCGGACTAAACAATGAGCAGTTCTTC,TRBV20-1,-,TRBJ2-1,TRBD2,16
CSATLAGDTGELFF,TGCAGTGCCACACTAGCGGGGGACACCGGGGAGCTGTTTTTT,TRBV20-1,-,TRBJ2-2,TRBD2,14
CATSSAWGRTRETQYF,TGTGCCACCAGCAGCGCGTGGGGCCGAACACGGGAGACCCAGTACTTC,TRBV15,few,TRBJ2-5,-,16